Listed here are 10 T cell receptor beta chains from one sample, sequenced in a study of OX40 agonist ivuxolimab in advanced cancers. The protocol was immunoSEQ multiplex PCR, while the TCRdb copy is restricted to in-frame clones and leaves out a portion. The sample has 55,000 to 90,000 clones, almost 90% seen once. The sample was CD4+ or CD8+ T cells sorted from blood, taken in a trial of the OX40 agonist ivuxolimab. Receptors were obtained from an adult with an advanced solid tumor such as melanoma, head and neck, liver or kidney cancer.

The V gene is TRBV19, the J gene TRBJ1-2; D not certain. Germline V gene data show CDR1 as LNHDA and CDR2 as SQIVND (reference sequence). There are 14 residues in the CDR3. With 3 bases removed from V and 7 bases from J, the gap between germline ends came to 15 bases. The DNA for the CDR3 is TGTGCCAGTAGTATTGGGATAGGGAAGAGTGGCTACACCTTC. Residues: CASSIGIGKSGYTF.

The rearrangement joins TRBV7-2 to TRBJ2-1; possibly TRBD1 or TRBD2 for D (6 bases each). V shed 8 bases and J shed 2 bases, with 19 bases lying between them. The CDR3 is 16 residues long. The germline CDR1 and CDR2 sequences are SGHTA and FQGNSA. The CDR3 DNA reads as TGTGCCAGCCCACTTGTCGGGGGCGGACCCTACAATGAGCAGTTCTTC. It codes for CASPLVGGGPYNEQFF.

The chain recombines TRBV10-3 with TRBJ2-7, with 9 bases that match TRBD2. The CDR3 consists of 18 residues. Germline assignment: CDR1 ENHRY and CDR2 SYGVKD. The V gene end was trimmed by 4 bases and the J gene end by 7 bases; junction bases not matched to a gene: 20. The CDR3 sequence is CAISGSGESAGGPREQYF. As DNA, the CDR3 is TGTGCCATCAGTGGTAGTGGTGAGTCGGCGGGGGGGCCTAGGGAGCAGTACTTC.

The CDR3 loop reads CASSIKSEKLFF. CDR3 sequence (DNA): TGTGCCAGTAGTATAAAATCTGAAAAACTGTTTTTT. The V call is TRBV19, the J call TRBJ1-4; D is undetermined. Germline V lookup: CDR1 LNHDA, CDR2 SQIVND (reference sequence). The V and J ends lost 2 bases and 7 bases respectively, with 5 bases between them. CDR3 size: 12 residues.

This chain uses TRBV7-3 with TRBJ1-1; no clear D. The germline V gene has CDR1 SGHTA and CDR2 FQGTGA. V was shortened by 1 base and J by 6 bases, with 9 bases between the two germline ends. The length of the CDR3 is 13 residues. The CDR3 bases are TGTGCCAGCAGCTTAAGCCCCGGCGCTGAAGCTTTCTTT. As protein: CASSLSPGAEAFF.

The chain employs TRBV6-5 and TRBJ2-7; a weak D match, TRBD2 (6 bases). The length of the CDR3 is 11 residues. The ends were cut back, 7 bases at V and 6 bases at J, with 10 bases in the middle. In germline, CDR1 is MNHEY, CDR2 SVGAGI. The CDR3 DNA reads as TGTGCCAGCACCCGGGACTCCGAGCAGTACTTC. This translates into CASTRDSEQYF.

The chain recombines TRBV5-1 with TRBJ1-1; D not resolved. Trimming took off 0 bases at V and 5 bases at J, with 11 bases between the two ends. CDR1 is SGHRS and CDR2 is YFSETQ in the germline V gene. CDR3 length: 14 amino acids. The CDR3 DNA follows: TGCGCCAGCAGCTTGGCCCTAGGGCAGACTGAAGCTTTCTTT. Translating it yields CASSLALGQTEAFF.

The chain combines TRBV5-4 with TRBJ1-1, with no clear D. The CDR3 extends over 13 amino acids. V dropped 6 bases and J dropped 1 base, with 10 bases sitting between them. Germline CDR1 is SGHNT and CDR2 is YYREEE (reference sequence). In DNA form, the CDR3 reads TGTGCCAGCACCCGAGACGAGAACACTGAAGCTTTCTTT. Residues: CASTRDENTEAFF.

The chain couples TRBV2 to TRBJ2-5; D not certain. The germline gives CDR1 SNHLY, CDR2 FYNNEI. The CDR3 has 11 amino acids. V gave up 5 bases and J gave up 4 bases, with 5 bases separating them. The CDR3 coding sequence is TGTGCCAGCAGTTTCGGAGAGACCCAGTACTTC. Its translation: CASSFGETQYF.

This chain links TRBV1 with TRBJ2-4; the table assigns TRBD1, which was not confirmed against the DNA. TRBV1 is a pseudogene segment. This CDR3 region has 13 residues. The DNA of the CDR3 is TGCACCATGGGGGCAAAGGCCAAAAACATTCAGTACTTC. It yields the protein CTMGAKAKNIQYF.